A selection of T cell receptor beta chains follows, all from one sample in a study of T cell responses to AZD1222 COVID-19 vaccine. The repertoire was sequenced with immunoSEQ multiplex PCR; TCRdb's copy has only in-frame clones and lacks some. The top ten clones hold 17% of a sample with around 100,000 clones, roughly 80% of them seen once. The starting material was peripheral blood, obtained on day 0 of AZD1222 vaccination. All receptors come from an adult in good health. Both conserved end residues are part of each CDR3. Where a row states a size, it is once, few, many or the class of an expanded clone; other rows omit it.

>.|TRBV5-4
CASSLGQTNTEAFF
>.|TRBV7-9
CASTLVLDNEQFF
>.|TRBV7-2
CASSSGPATDTQYF
>.|TRBV6-5
CASSPGTDRYNEQFF
>.|TRBV29-1
CSGQENYGYTF
>.|TRBV5-1
CASSLGTVNTEAFF
>.|TRBV25-1
CASSPTGYGYTF
>.|TRBV6-5
CASFRPSTNEKLFF
>.|TRBV6-2/TRBV6-3
CASSSPNEQFF
>.|TRBV19
CASSISGGGFNEQFF
>once|TRBV7-6
CASSSGTAPEAFF
>.|TRBV5-4
CASSPDSQRYEQYF
>.|TRBV27
CASSLWGRASTTDTQYF
>once|TRBV7-9
CASSFGRGDGYTF
>.|TRBV29-1
CSGGGPTEAFF
>.|TRBV11-2
CASSRDGRNTEAFF
>.|TRBV7-9
CASSFYREDTEAFF
>once|TRBV12-3/TRBV12-4
CASSLGRDYGYTF
>few|TRBV11-2
CASSWTATGELFF
>.|TRBV7-8
CASSLALGIYSNQPQHF
>.|TRBV11-1
CASSLSGGSYNEQFF
>.|TRBV25-1
CASSEALSSRDNEQFF
>.|TRBV11-2
CASSYGAGGYANTGELFF
>.|TRBV7-2
CASSQSRGNTEAFF
>.|TRBV28
CASSSNLETQYF
>.|TRBV5-1
CASSSGASNYGYTF
>.|TRBV7-2
CASSLPPSSSPLHF
>.|TRBV24-1
CATSDFVSETDTQYF
>.|TRBV9
CASSVSGYNEQFF
>.|TRBV5-1
CASSLERGNNEQFF
>few|TRBV30
CAWNVQGRGEKLFF
>.|TRBV28
CATVDAGRNTEAFF